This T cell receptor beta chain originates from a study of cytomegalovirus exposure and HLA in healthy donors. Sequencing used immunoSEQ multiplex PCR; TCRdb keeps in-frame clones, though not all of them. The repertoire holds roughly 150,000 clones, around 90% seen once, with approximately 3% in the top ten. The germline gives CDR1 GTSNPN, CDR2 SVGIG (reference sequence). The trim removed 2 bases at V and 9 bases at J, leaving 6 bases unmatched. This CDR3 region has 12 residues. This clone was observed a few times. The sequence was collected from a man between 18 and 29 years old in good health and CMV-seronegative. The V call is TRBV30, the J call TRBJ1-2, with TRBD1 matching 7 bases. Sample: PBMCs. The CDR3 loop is CAWSSYRGSYTF. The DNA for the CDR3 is TGTGCCTGGAGTTCCTACAGGGGAAGCTACACCTTC.